The 11 T cell receptor beta chains in this list originate from one sample, sequenced in a study of T-cell reconstitution after alpha-beta-depleted transplantation in children. Preparation of the TCRbeta library was carried out with unique molecular identifiers. TCRdb fed the PCR reads into MiXCR, producing one record per CDR3 protein. Here the sample spans some 200,000 distinct CDR3 sequences, around 10% being singletons. This specimen consisted of PBMCs from the stem cell graft donor, obtained from the stem cell graft. Receptors were obtained from a human donor who donated a stem cell graft to a child with acute lymphoblastic leukemia.

The genes are TRBV29-1 and TRBJ2-7; D perhaps matches TRBD2 (5 bases). Germline V CDR1 and CDR2: SQVTM, ANQGSEA. The CDR3 contains 13 residues. With 3 bases removed from V and 5 bases from J, the gap between germline ends came to 14 bases. In nucleotides, the CDR3 is TGCAGCGTTGACGGAGGCAGTGGAGACGAGCAGTACTTC. It is translated as CSVDGGSGDEQYF.

V usage is TRBV6-1 and J usage is TRBJ2-2; D is possibly TRBD1 (6 bases). Germline V CDR1 and CDR2: MNHNS, SASEGT. This CDR3 has 15 amino acids. Trimming took 5 bases from V and 4 from J, leaving 14 bases between them. The CDR3, as DNA: TGTGCCAGCAGTAGGCCAGGGGAGAGCACCGGGGAGCTGTTTTTT. As protein: CASSRPGESTGELFF.

This clonotype came up a few times. The chain links TRBV29-1 to TRBJ2-2; 7 bases match TRBD1. V lost 6 bases to trimming and J lost 1 base; unmatched junction nucleotides: 5. This CDR3 spans 14 amino acids. Germline V gene data show CDR1 as SQVTM and CDR2 as ANQGSEA. Here the CDR3 reads CSVGRDRNTGELFF. The CDR3 DNA is TGCAGCGTCGGCAGGGACAGGAACACCGGGGAGCTGTTTTTT.

In its sample, this clonotype was seen many times. The chain employs TRBV12-3 or TRBV12-4 and TRBJ1-1; D not resolved. The V end was cut by 5 bases, the J end by 11 bases, with 12 bases between. This CDR3 has 11 residues. As DNA, the CDR3 is TGTGCCAGCAGTAAAGGAGTTGGCGCTTTCTTT. This translates into CASSKGVGAFF.

In its sample, this clonotype was seen a few times. V usage is TRBV6-1 and J usage is TRBJ1-4, with a tentative D call TRBD1 (6 bases). Between the trimmed V and J ends, which lost 6 bases and 3 bases, there was a span of 8 bases. Germline V gives CDR1 MNHNS, CDR2 SASEGT. The CDR3 loop spans 13 amino acids. The chain's CDR3 is CASSRTANEKLFF. The CDR3 region has the DNA TGTGCCAGCAGCCGGACAGCTAATGAAAAACTGTTTTTT.

This clonotype has a handful of counts. J is TRBJ2-5 and V is TRBV6-5; 7 bases align to TRBD2. V trimming: 2 bases; J trimming: 1 base; junction bases outside the gene matches: 7. Germline CDR1 and CDR2: MNHEY and SVGAGI. The CDR3 extends over 16 amino acids. CDR3 coding DNA: TGTGCCAGCAGTTACGGTTGGGGGGGGAGCCAAGAGACCCAGTACTTC. This sequence encodes CASSYGWGGSQETQYF.

V and J are TRBV18 and TRBJ2-1; no reliable D call. Germline-derived CDR1 and CDR2 are KGHSH and LQKENI. The V gene lost 0 bases and the J gene lost 9 bases, with 12 bases spanning the gap. The CDR3 extends over 14 amino acids. The CDR3 protein is CASSPPSVLSEQFF. CDR3 nucleotide sequence: TGTGCCAGCTCACCACCGTCGGTTCTCAGTGAGCAGTTCTTC.

V is TRBV25-1 and J is TRBJ2-7; no clear D. The CDR3 contains 14 residues. Germline CDR1 and CDR2: MGHDK and SYGVNS. V was shortened by 6 bases and J by 2 bases, with 14 bases between the two germline ends. This chain's CDR3 is CASSNRTGTYEQYF. In DNA, the CDR3 is TGTGCCAGCAGCAACCGGACCGGAACCTACGAGCAGTACTTC.

This clonotype was seen repeatedly, ten times or more. This sequence joins TRBV7-2 and TRBJ2-7; D is unresolved. Per the germline V gene, CDR1 is SGHTA and CDR2 is FQGNSA. The ends were cut back, 1 base at V and 3 bases at J, with 7 bases in the middle. CDR3 length: 13 amino acids. For the CDR3, the DNA is TGTGCCAGCAGCTTAGTCCCAGGCTACGAGCAGTACTTC. It specifies CASSLVPGYEQYF. The entire variable domain, with the rest obtained from reference TRBV7-2 and TRBJ2-7, is as follows: GAGVSQSPSNKVTEKGKDVELRCDPISGHTALYWYRQSLGQGLEFLIYFQGNSAPDKSGLPSDRFSAERTGGSVSTLTIQRTQQEDSAVYLCASSLVPGYEQYFGPGTRLTVT.

Only a few counts were recorded for this clonotype. V gene TRBV20-1 combines with J gene TRBJ2-1, with D unresolved. The germline V gene encodes CDR1 DFQATT and CDR2 SNEGSKA (reference sequence). This CDR3 has 10 residues. The CDR3 coding sequence is TGCAGCTACTCCTACAATGAGCAGTTCTTC. Its translation is CSYSYNEQFF.

The chain uses TRBV11-1 and TRBJ1-1; 9 bases line up with TRBD1. This CDR3 spans 15 amino acids. The V gene end was trimmed by 3 bases and the J gene end by 3 bases; junction bases not matched to a gene: 5. CDR1 and CDR2 from the germline V gene are SGHAT and FQDESV (reference sequence). This chain's CDR3 is CASSFQWTGDTEAFF. CDR3 in DNA: TGTGCCAGCAGCTTCCAGTGGACAGGGGACACTGAAGCTTTCTTT.